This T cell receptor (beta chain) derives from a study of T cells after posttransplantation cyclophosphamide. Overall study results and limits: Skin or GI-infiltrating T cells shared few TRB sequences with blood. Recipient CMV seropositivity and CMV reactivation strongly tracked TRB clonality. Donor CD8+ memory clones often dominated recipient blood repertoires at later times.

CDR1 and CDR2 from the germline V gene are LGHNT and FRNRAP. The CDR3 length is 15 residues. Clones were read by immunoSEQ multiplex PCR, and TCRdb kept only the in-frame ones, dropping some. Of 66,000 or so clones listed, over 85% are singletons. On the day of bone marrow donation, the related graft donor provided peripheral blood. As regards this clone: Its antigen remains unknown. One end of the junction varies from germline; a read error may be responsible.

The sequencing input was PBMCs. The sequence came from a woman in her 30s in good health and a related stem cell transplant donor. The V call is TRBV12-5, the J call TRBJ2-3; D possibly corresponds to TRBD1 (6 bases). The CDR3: CASVSLGGNTYTQYF. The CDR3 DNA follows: TGTGCTAGTGTCTCCTTAGGGGGAAACACATATACGCAGTATTTT. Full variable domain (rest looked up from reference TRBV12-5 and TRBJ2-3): DARVTQTPRHKVTEMGQEVTMRCQPILGHNTVFWYRQTMMQGLELLAYFRNRAPLDDSGMPKDRFSAEMPDATLATLKIQPSEPRDSAVYFCASVSLGGNTYTQYFGPGTRLTVL.